This T cell receptor (beta chain) stems from a study of CD8+CD57+ T cells in acquired aplastic anemia. At the level of the study: The study obtained an average of approximately 3 ug of DNA from sorted CD4+ and CD8+ cells.

For this clonotype: No antigen is known for it.

Profiles of TCR beta VDJ and CDR3 were generated from a genomic DNA template. TCRdb analysed the reads with MiXCR anew, one entry per CDR3 protein. The data show roughly 200,000 distinct CDR3 sequences, roughly 65% seen once. Findings and caveats of the study: In CD8+ cells, Simpson's diversity showed no significant difference between patients and controls.

Germline V gene data show CDR1 as SQVTM and CDR2 as ANQGSEA. The CDR3 sequence is 14 residues long. Deletions cut 0 bases from V and 7 bases from J, with 15 bases between. All patients picked for sequencing had shown, by flow cytometry, an expansion of CD8+CD57+ cells. Patients, without exception, had severe acquired aplastic anemia. Among the patients, none had received any therapy at the time of blood sampling. The clonotype was recovered from a human donor with aplastic anemia. Sequenced sample: sorted CD4+, CD8+, or CD8+CD57+ T cells (not recorded which) from PBMCs. V usage is TRBV29-1 and J usage is TRBJ1-1; D is undetermined. CDR3 residues: CSVEEAAASGEAFF. In nucleotides, the CDR3 is TGCAGCGTTGAAGAGGCGGCGGCTTCAGGTGAAGCTTTCTTT.